The clone carrying this TCR beta chain was seen a handful of times. Antigen specificity is unknown. Every sorted population was more than 98% pure. Investigators reverse transcribed all isolated RNA, so they sequenced expressed TCRB transcripts. Assay: immunoSEQ multiplex PCR; the TCRdb copy retains only in-frame clones and omits some. The repertoire has roughly 160,000 clones, around 8.4% of them found once; the top ten carry about 0.5%. The sample comes from a study of beta chain features in type 1 diabetes. This CDR3 region has 15 residues. V trimming: 2 bases; J trimming: 6 bases; junction bases outside the gene matches: 8. The germline CDR1 and CDR2 sequences are SGHTA and FQGNSA. Study-level points and caveats: In every one of the four CD4+ subsets, TCRB CDR3s were moderately but significantly shorter in Type 1 diabetes patients.

Specimen: central memory CD4+ T cells from blood. This TCR came from a woman between 18 and 29 years old with type 1 diabetes. The rearrangement joins TRBV7-2 to TRBJ2-7; TRBD2 matches 9 bases. In DNA, the CDR3 is TGTGCCAGCAGCTTAAACGCGGGGGGGCTTGGCGAGCAGTACTTC. Translation: CASSLNAGGLGEQYF. The whole variable domain, remainder taken from reference TRBV7-2 and TRBJ2-7, is GAGVSQSPSNKVTEKGKDVELRCDPISGHTALYWYRQSLGQGLEFLIYFQGNSAPDKSGLPSDRFSAERTGGSVSTLTIQRTQQEDSAVYLCASSLNAGGLGEQYFGPGTRLTVT.